This note documents a single T cell receptor (beta chain) sequence. Its antigen is undetermined. Extraction and reverse transcription of RNA yielded cDNA as the sequencing template. Produced via immunoSEQ multiplex PCR; TCRdb's table is partial and in-frame only. This repertoire shows 130,000 or so clones, roughly 55% found once; its top ten account for 4.5% to 6%. Treatment noted: oral pan-JAK inhibitor, 5-10 mg twice daily. Alopecia areata patients gave lesional scalp punch biopsies and peripheral blood samples. These data belong to a study of CD8+ T cells in alopecia areata. Study-level findings and limits: Although TCR sharing was seen in mice, sharing across patients was less clear, possibly for HLA-related reasons. Tofacitinib significantly reduced both scalp clonality and expanded CD8+ clones among the top 100.

This CDR3 is built from 13 residues. The trim removed 4 bases at V and 6 bases at J, leaving 4 bases unmatched. Germline CDR1 GTSNPN, CDR2 SVGIG (reference sequence). The source is a human donor with alopecia areata. The chain joins TRBV30 to TRBJ1-1, with 11 bases fitting TRBD1. Source: CD4+ T cells sorted from blood, taken at week 4, from a patient treated with tofacitinib. This CDR3 is CAWKGQGAAEAFF. Written as DNA, the CDR3 is TGTGCCTGGAAAGGACAGGGGGCCGCTGAAGCTTTCTTT.